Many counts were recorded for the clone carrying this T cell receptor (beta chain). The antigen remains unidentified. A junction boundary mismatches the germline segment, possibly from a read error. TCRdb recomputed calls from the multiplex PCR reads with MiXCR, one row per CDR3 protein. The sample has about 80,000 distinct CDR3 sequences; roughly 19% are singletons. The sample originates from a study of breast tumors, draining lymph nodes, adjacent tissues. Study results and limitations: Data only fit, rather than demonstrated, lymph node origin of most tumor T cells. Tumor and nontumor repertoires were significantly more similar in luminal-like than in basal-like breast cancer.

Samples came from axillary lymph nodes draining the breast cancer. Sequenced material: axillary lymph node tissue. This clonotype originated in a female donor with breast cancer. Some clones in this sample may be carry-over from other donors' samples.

This CDR3 is CASSRVTSGKAF. As DNA, the CDR3 is TGTGCCAGCAGCCGAGTTACTAGCGGAAAAGCCTTC. The chain recombines TRBV7-9 with TRBJ2-5; the match to TRBD2 covers 8 bases. The CDR3 runs 12 residues. Per the germline V gene, CDR1 is SEHNR and CDR2 is FQNEAQ (reference sequence).